What follows describes a single TCR beta chain. The antigen is unknown. A much larger clone sits a single nucleotide away, making a read error possible. Amplification of TCR alpha and beta CDR3 regions from RNA used iRepertoire nested multiplex PCR. For one-step reverse transcription and amplification, 100-400 ng of tissue mRNA or PBMC total RNA was used. TCRdb redid the calling of the multiplex PCR reads with MiXCR, one entry per CDR3 protein. Of over 140,000 distinct CDR3 sequences in the sample, 39% were seen once. This sample was included in a study of glioma-infiltrating T cells. Study results and limitations: Only very few CDR3 sequences appeared in both tissue and blood. Non-neoplastic patients had below-expected tissue-blood divergence, while all gliomas exceeded expectation.

CDR3 length: 17 amino acids. Germline CDR1 and CDR2: MDHEN and SYDVKM. The ends lost 5 bases at V and 3 bases at J; junction bases unmatched: 12. Sequenced: glioma tissue, nonneoplastic brain tissue, or PBMCs (not recorded which). The sequence was collected from a human donor with low-grade glioma or glioblastoma, undergoing nonglioma brain surgery, or in good health (not recorded which). The gene calls are TRBV28 and TRBJ1-5, with TRBD1 matching 8 bases. This CDR3 reads CASSPRTGSFDNQPQHF. CDR3 nucleotides: TGTGCCAGCAGTCCCCGGACAGGGAGCTTCGACAATCAGCCCCAGCATTTT.